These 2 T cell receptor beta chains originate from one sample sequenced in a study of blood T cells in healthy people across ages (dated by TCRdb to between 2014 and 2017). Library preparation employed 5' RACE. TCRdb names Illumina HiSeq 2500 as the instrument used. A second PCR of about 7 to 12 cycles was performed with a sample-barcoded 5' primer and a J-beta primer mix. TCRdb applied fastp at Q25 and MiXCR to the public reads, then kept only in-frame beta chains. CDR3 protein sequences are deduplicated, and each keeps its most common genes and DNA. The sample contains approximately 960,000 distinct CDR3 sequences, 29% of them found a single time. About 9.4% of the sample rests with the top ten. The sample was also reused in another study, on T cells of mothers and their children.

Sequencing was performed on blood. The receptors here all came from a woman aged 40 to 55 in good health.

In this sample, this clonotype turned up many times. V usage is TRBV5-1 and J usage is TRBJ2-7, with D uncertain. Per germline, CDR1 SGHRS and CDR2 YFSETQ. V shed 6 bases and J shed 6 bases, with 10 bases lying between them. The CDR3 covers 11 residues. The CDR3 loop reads CASKSGLEQYF. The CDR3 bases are TGCGCCAGCAAATCGGGCCTCGAGCAGTACTTC.

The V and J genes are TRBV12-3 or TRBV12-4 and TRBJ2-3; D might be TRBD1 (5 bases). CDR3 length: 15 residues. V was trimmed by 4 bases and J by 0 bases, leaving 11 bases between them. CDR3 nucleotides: TGTGCCAGCAGTTCCTACAGGCCTAGCACAGATACGCAGTATTTT. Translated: CASSSYRPSTDTQYF.